The 2 T cell receptor beta chains in this list originate from one sample, sequenced in a study of beta chain features in type 1 diabetes. Of the isolated RNA, all was reverse transcribed, and so the sequenced material was expressed TCRB transcripts. Here immunoSEQ multiplex PCR was the method, and the copy in TCRdb shows in-frame clones only, minus some. Among around 300,000 clones listed, 8% were seen once. Sequenced sample: central memory CD4+ T cells from blood. The source of these receptors is a young woman in good health.

The chain uses TRBV21-1 and TRBJ2-2; the D segment call TRBD1 is taken from the table without a DNA check. TRBV21-1 is recorded as a pseudogene. The CDR3 totals 17 residues. The CDR3 DNA follows: TGTGCCAGCCCGATGGGGACACCGCACGGGAACACCGGGGAGCTGTTTTTT. Protein: CASPMGTPHGNTGELFF.

This clone has a handful of counts. The chain is built from TRBV4-1 and TRBJ1-5; D not certain. The CDR3 totals 17 residues. From germline, CDR1 is MGHRA and CDR2 YSYEKL. Trimming left V 0 bases short and J 5 bases short, with 17 bases between. CDR3 protein: CASSQEGAGWGDQPQHF. As DNA, the CDR3 is TGCGCCAGCAGCCAAGAGGGCGCGGGTTGGGGTGATCAGCCCCAGCATTTT.